The sequence of this TCR beta chain was determined in a study of cytomegalovirus exposure and HLA in healthy donors. For this clone: No antigen is known for it.

TCRdb's copy holds only in-frame clones and misses some; the assay was immunoSEQ multiplex PCR. The data contain 200,000 to 250,000 clones, roughly 84% of them seen just once; the ten biggest clones take up 2% to 2.5%. The CDR3 is 15 residues long. J lost 7 bases, V lost 5 bases, and 14 bases had no gene match. Looked up from germline, CDR1 is SNHLY and CDR2 is FYNNEI. Points from the study as a whole: Rarity marked most TCR sequences, yet some public TCRs occurred in many donors. Subsequent analysis found a tendency for first-cohort TCR clusters to co-occur within the approximately 130 validation repertoires. In vitro data verified a few CMV-associated chains as specific for CMV antigens. Overall, approximately 150 TCR beta chains were annotated as cytomegalovirus-associated.

The rearrangement uses TRBV2 and TRBJ2-7, with TRBD2 matching 7 bases. What was sequenced was PBMCs. The TCR originated in a woman under 30 in good health and CMV-seropositive. The CDR3 protein is CASSRYPGTKGEQYF. The CDR3 DNA sequence: TGTGCCAGCAGTCGATACCCCGGGACTAAGGGGGAGCAGTACTTC.